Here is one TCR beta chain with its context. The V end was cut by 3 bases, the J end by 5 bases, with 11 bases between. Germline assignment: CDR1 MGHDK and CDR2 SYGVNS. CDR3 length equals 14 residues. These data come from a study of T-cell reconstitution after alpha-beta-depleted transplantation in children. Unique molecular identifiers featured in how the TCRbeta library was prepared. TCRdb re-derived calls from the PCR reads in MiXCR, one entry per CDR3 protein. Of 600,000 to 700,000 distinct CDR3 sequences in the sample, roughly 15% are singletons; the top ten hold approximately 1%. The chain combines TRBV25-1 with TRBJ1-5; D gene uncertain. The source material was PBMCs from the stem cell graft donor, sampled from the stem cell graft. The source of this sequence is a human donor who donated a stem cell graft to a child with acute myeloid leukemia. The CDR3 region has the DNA TGTGCCAGCAGTGATGACTACGACGATCAGCCCCAGCATTTT. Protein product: CASSDDYDDQPQHF.